The TCR beta chain described here comes from a study of breast tumors, draining lymph nodes, adjacent tissues. MiXCR was run by TCRdb on the multiplex PCR reads, yielding one entry per CDR3 protein. The sample lists more than 250,000 distinct CDR3 sequences, about 33% occurring once. Breast cancer patients provided tissue from their axillary draining lymph nodes. Study outcomes and limitations: Tumors had less TCR diversity than lymph nodes, more than nontumor tissue. Compared with basal-like, luminal-like tumors shared significantly more repertoire with nontumor tissue. Findings are consistent with lymph node origin and intratumoral expansion of most tumor T cells. That most tumor T cells come from lymph nodes remained unproven.

This clonotype was recorded a few times. Its antigen is not identified. V lost 0 bases, J lost 0 bases, and 12 bases lay in between. The length of the CDR3 is 16 residues. CDR1 SGHKS and CDR2 YYEKEE come from the germline V gene (reference sequence). Input material: axillary lymph node tissue. The origin of this receptor is a female donor with breast cancer. Some clones in this sample may be carry-over from other donors' samples. This rearrangement joins TRBV5-5 to TRBJ1-1; possible D gene TRBD1, 5 bases. CDR3 coding DNA: TGTGCCAGCAGCTTGGTCTCCACAGGCCTGAACACTGAAGCTTTCTTT. This translates into CASSLVSTGLNTEAFF. The complete variable domain, with remaining parts taken from reference TRBV5-5 and TRBJ1-1, reads DAGVTQSPTHLIKTRGQQVTLRCSPISGHKSVSWYQQVLGQGPQFIFQYYEKEERGRGNFPDRFSARQFPNYSSELNVNALLLGDSALYLCASSLVSTGLNTEAFFGQGTRLTVV.